A single sample is the source of the 30 T cell receptor beta chains below, sequenced in a study of shared clonotypes between healthy human individuals. Measured with immunoSEQ multiplex PCR; TCRdb has only the in-frame clones, and not every one. Here the sample spans about 1 million clones, about 77% being singletons. Sequencing was done on a sample of memory CD4+ T cells sorted from blood. Subset meaning: CD45RA-negative fraction. Receptors originate from a man between 18 and 35 years old in good health.

With regard to this clone: Other DNA sequences from this sample encode an identical CDR3 as well. The V call is TRBV13, the J call TRBJ2-5; D gene uncertain. The ends were cut back, 4 bases at V and 5 bases at J, with 5 bases in the middle. The CDR3 is 11 amino acids. Germline V gene lookup returns CDR1 PRHDT and CDR2 FYEKMQ (reference sequence). In DNA form, the CDR3 reads TGTGCCAGCAGCTCCGCCGAGACCCAGTACTTC. Amino acid sequence: CASSSAETQYF. The variable domain in full, with the rest retrieved from reference TRBV13 and TRBJ2-5, is AAGVIQSPRHLIKEKRETATLKCYPIPRHDTVYWYQQGPGQDPQFLISFYEKMQSDKGSIPDRFSAQQFSDYHSELNMSSLELGDSALYFCASSSAETQYFGPGTRLLVL.

This chain uses TRBV18 with TRBJ2-7; unclear D gene. The CDR3 loop spans 16 amino acids. In germline, CDR1 is KGHSH, CDR2 LQKENI. V was clipped by 0 bases and J by 5 bases, with 17 bases between them. For the CDR3, the DNA is TGTGCCAGCTCACCACCGCTGGGATTAGGTTCCCACGAGCAGTACTTC. It yields the protein CASSPPLGLGSHEQYF.

This clone was observed a handful of times. This chain connects TRBV11-3 to TRBJ2-7, with 9 bases matching TRBD1. This CDR3 is 14 amino acids long. Germline lookup yields CDR1 SGHNT and CDR2 YENEEA. V shed 5 bases, J shed 4 bases, and the junction held 6 bases outside the gene matches. CDR3 in amino acids: CASSPRQGDYEQYF. DNA of the CDR3: TGTGCCAGCAGCCCCAGACAGGGGGATTACGAGCAGTACTTC.

The chain joins TRBV9 to TRBJ1-1, with 9 bases aligning to TRBD1. Germline V gene sequence: CDR1 SGDLS, CDR2 YYNGEE. This CDR3 is built from 17 residues. Trimming took 0 bases from V and 3 from J; bases not matched to a gene: 9. The CDR3 DNA reads as TGTGCCAGCAGCGTAGCAATGCGGACAGGGGCCGACACTGAAGCTTTCTTT. Encoded protein: CASSVAMRTGADTEAFF.

There are a few counts of this clone. The chain links TRBV6-1 to TRBJ1-5, with no clear D. Germline V CDR1 and CDR2: MNHNS, SASEGT. V lost 4 bases, J lost 1 base, and 20 bases lay in between. The CDR3 has 18 amino acids. The CDR3 spells CASSGIGPQKPSNQPQHF. As DNA, the CDR3 is TGTGCCAGCAGTGGAATAGGCCCGCAGAAGCCGAGCAATCAGCCCCAGCATTTT.

J is TRBJ2-5 and V is TRBV25-1; a possible D gene is TRBD2 (6 bases). Trimming cost V 4 bases and J 0 bases, with 12 bases left between them. CDR3 length: 15 residues. Germline V CDR1 and CDR2: MGHDK, SYGVNS. The CDR3 here is CASSGFRGYQETQYF. CDR3 nucleotide sequence: TGTGCCAGCAGTGGTTTCCGGGGGTACCAAGAGACCCAGTACTTC.

In its sample, this clone was seen a few times. V and J are TRBV2 and TRBJ2-7; 9 nucleotides align to TRBD1. The CDR3 has 13 residues. Germline CDR1 reads SNHLY; CDR2 reads FYNNEI. V lost 1 base, J lost 11 bases, and 6 bases stayed unmatched. This chain's CDR3 is CASSEGTGALEYF. DNA of the CDR3: TGTGCCAGCAGTGAAGGGACAGGGGCCCTAGAGTACTTC.

This clone was observed a few times. The chain uses TRBV7-6 and TRBJ2-5; D could derive from TRBD1 or TRBD2 (6 bases each). The CDR3 covers 16 residues. V was pared by 4 bases and J by 4 bases, with 19 bases between. Germline CDR1 and CDR2: SGHVS and FNYEAQ. The CDR3 loop is CASSSALTGAGETQYF. CDR3 DNA: TGTGCCAGCAGCTCTGCCTTGACGGGGGCAGGAGAGACCCAGTACTTC.

The chain links TRBV4-2 to TRBJ1-2; unclear D gene. The length of the CDR3 is 13 residues. Germline V CDR1 and CDR2: LGHNA, YNFKEQ. The V end lost 0 bases, the J end lost 8 bases, and 10 bases lay between the germline ends. Written as DNA, the CDR3 is TGTGCCAGCAGCCAAGAAGGCAGGCAAGGCTACACCTTC. Its protein product is CASSQEGRQGYTF.

V usage is TRBV6-1 and J usage is TRBJ1-4, with D unresolved. The CDR3 is made up of 13 amino acids. Deletions cut 8 bases from V and 4 bases from J, with 11 bases between. Germline CDR1 reads MNHNS; CDR2 reads SASEGT. CDR3 DNA: TGTGCCAGCCTGGGCGGAAATAATGAAAAACTGTTTTTT. Its translation is CASLGGNNEKLFF.

The chain uses TRBV30 and TRBJ2-1; 10 bases align to TRBD2. This CDR3 has 16 residues. CDR1 and CDR2 (germline): GTSNPN, SVGIG (reference sequence). J gave up 7 bases and V 0 bases, and 9 bases lay outside the gene matches. CDR3 sequence: CAWSVLSGGAVNEQFF. CDR3 sequence (DNA): TGTGCCTGGAGTGTACTGAGCGGGGGGGCCGTAAATGAGCAGTTCTTC.

The chain couples TRBV18 to TRBJ2-3, with 8 bases lining up with TRBD1. Germline CDR1 reads KGHSH; CDR2 reads LQKENI. The J segment lost 0 bases and the V segment lost 5 bases, leaving 13 bases of the junction unmatched. The CDR3 length is 18 residues. CDR3 sequence (DNA): TGTGCCAGCTCATCGGGGACAGGCCTCGCCGCTAGCACAGATACGCAGTATTTT. Its protein is CASSSGTGLAASTDTQYF. The variable domain in full, with the rest retrieved from reference TRBV18 and TRBJ2-3, is NAGVMQNPRHLVRRRGQEARLRCSPMKGHSHVYWYRQLPEEGLKFMVYLQKENIIDESGMPKERFSAEFPKEGPSILRIQQVVRGDSAAYFCASSSGTGLAASTDTQYFGPGTRLTVL.

The chain has TRBV11-2 and TRBJ2-7; possible D gene TRBD2, 7 bases. Trimming cost V 8 bases and J 6 bases, with 17 bases left between them. The germline V gene has CDR1 SGHAT and CDR2 FQNNGV. The CDR3 length is 13 residues. CDR3 residues: CASARGGAGEQYF. The CDR3 coding sequence is TGTGCCAGCGCCCGAGGGGGGGCGGGCGAGCAGTACTTC.

The chain uses TRBV6-5 and TRBJ2-3; 11 nucleotides align to TRBD2. There are 15 residues in the CDR3. The germline V gene encodes CDR1 MNHEY and CDR2 SVGAGI. Losses at the gene ends were 10 bases for V and 4 bases for J; bases not matched to a gene: 10. In nucleotides, the CDR3 is TGTGCCACCTTTAGCGGGAGGGCCGGGGCAGATACGCAGTATTTT. This gives the protein CATFSGRAGADTQYF.

The chain recombines TRBV12-5 with TRBJ2-2; 7 bases align to TRBD2. CDR3 length equals 15 residues. V lost 0 bases, J lost 7 bases, and 5 bases stayed unmatched. From germline, CDR1 is LGHNT and CDR2 FRNRAP. In DNA form, the CDR3 reads TGTGCTAGTGGTTTGGTGGCAGGGAGGGACGGGGAGCTGTTTTTT. Residues: CASGLVAGRDGELFF.

The genes are TRBV28 and TRBJ1-6; 10 nucleotides line up with TRBD1. Germline V gene lookup returns CDR1 MDHEN and CDR2 SYDVKM. This CDR3 has 17 residues. The V gene end was trimmed by 4 bases and the J gene end by 9 bases; junction bases not matched to a gene: 12. The CDR3 reads CASSSYGQGEVSSPLHF. The CDR3 DNA follows: TGTGCCAGCAGTTCCTACGGACAGGGGGAAGTATCTTCACCCCTCCACTTT.

This clone was seen only once. This chain connects TRBV4-1 to TRBJ2-1; 10 bases align to TRBD2. In germline, CDR1 is MGHRA, CDR2 YSYEKL. CDR3 length equals 16 residues. V lost 1 base and J lost 8; bases outside the gene matches: 8. CDR3 nucleotide sequence: TGCGCCAGCAGCCAAGGGATTAGCGGGAGGCGGCATGAGCAGTTCTTC. Translation gives CASSQGISGRRHEQFF.

This chain uses TRBV11-2 with TRBJ1-3, with D maybe TRBD1 (6 bases). The length of the CDR3 is 14 residues. The V and J ends lost 5 bases and 2 bases respectively, with 10 bases between them. CDR1 and CDR2 from the germline V gene are SGHAT and FQNNGV. CDR3 nucleotide sequence: TGTGCCAGCAGCCTCAGGGGTCCTGGAAACACCATATATTTT. Translation gives CASSLRGPGNTIYF.

J is TRBJ2-3 and V is TRBV12-5, with D possibly matching TRBD2 (6 bases). CDR1 is LGHNT, CDR2 FRNRAP, per germline. Trimming removed 0 bases at V and 4 bases at J, with 14 bases between. This CDR3 is built from 16 residues. The chain's CDR3 is CASGLVLSGGADTQYF. The CDR3 DNA follows: TGTGCTAGTGGTTTGGTACTTAGCGGAGGGGCAGATACGCAGTATTTT.

The chain uses TRBV6-5 and TRBJ2-1; D is uncertain. The V gene lost 6 bases and the J gene lost 5 bases, with 14 bases spanning the gap. This CDR3 contains 14 residues. Germline V lookup: CDR1 MNHEY, CDR2 SVGAGI. The chain's CDR3 is CASSRRGPNNEQFF. The CDR3, as DNA: TGTGCCAGCAGCCGCCGTGGGCCGAACAATGAGCAGTTCTTC.

The V and J genes are TRBV5-1 and TRBJ2-3, with D tentatively TRBD1 (8 bases). The germline CDR1 and CDR2 sequences are SGHRS and YFSETQ. The CDR3 spans 15 residues. The V end lost 4 bases, the J end lost 4 bases, and 16 bases lay between the germline ends. For the CDR3, the DNA is TGCGCCAGCAGCCAACAGGGGGGGATCGCAGATACGCAGTATTTT. This sequence encodes CASSQQGGIADTQYF.

The chain has TRBV6-6 and TRBJ2-1; 9 nucleotides match TRBD2. The CDR3 loop spans 16 amino acids. Looked up from germline, CDR1 is MNHNY and CDR2 is SVGAGI (reference sequence). V trimming: 0 bases; J trimming: 7 bases; junction bases outside the gene matches: 7. CDR3 sequence reads: CASSYSGTSPPNEQFF. The CDR3 DNA is TGTGCCAGCAGTTACTCCGGGACTAGCCCCCCTAATGAGCAGTTCTTC.

The chain employs TRBV7-9 and TRBJ2-1; 8 bases agree with TRBD2. This CDR3 spans 14 amino acids. V was clipped by 5 bases and J by 6 bases; unmatched bases: 6. The germline V gene has CDR1 SEHNR and CDR2 FQNEAQ (reference sequence). CDR3 nucleotide sequence: TGTGCCAGCAGCCTAGATGGACTAGCCAATGAGCAGTTCTTC. Residues: CASSLDGLANEQFF.

This clone came up many times. The genes are TRBV6-5 and TRBJ2-7; 10 bases align to TRBD2. This CDR3 spans 14 amino acids. V was pared by 1 base and J by 7 bases, with 4 bases of the junction left unmatched. The germline gives CDR1 MNHEY, CDR2 SVGAGI. The CDR3 sequence is CASSYLAGGGEQYF. As DNA, the CDR3 is TGTGCCAGCAGTTACTTAGCGGGGGGCGGGGAGCAGTACTTC.

The sample holds one count of this clone. The chain recombines TRBV2 with TRBJ1-2, with D tentatively TRBD1 (5 bases). The ends were cut back, 4 bases at V and 4 bases at J, with 13 bases in the middle. The CDR3 runs 14 residues. Germline V lookup: CDR1 SNHLY, CDR2 FYNNEI. CDR3 residues: CASSAESGPYGYTF. The CDR3 region has the DNA TGTGCCAGCAGTGCTGAGTCAGGGCCCTATGGCTACACCTTC.

This clone was recorded only once. The J gene is TRBJ2-7, the V gene TRBV28, with D perhaps TRBD2 (6 bases). V was shortened by 3 bases and J by 1 base, with 16 bases between the two germline ends. CDR3 length: 16 residues. Germline loops: CDR1 MDHEN, CDR2 SYDVKM. The CDR3 sequence: CASSFKAGTPSYEQYF. CDR3 sequence (DNA): TGTGCCAGCAGTTTTAAAGCCGGGACTCCATCCTACGAGCAGTACTTC.

This chain joins TRBV6-1 and TRBJ1-3; D call uncertain. The CDR3 has 14 residues. V was pared by 3 bases and J by 5 bases, with 11 bases between. The V gene's germline CDR1 is MNHNS and CDR2 SASEGT. CDR3 in DNA: TGTGCCAGCAGTGATGGAAAATCAAGAAACACCATATATTTT. Translated, it gives CASSDGKSRNTIYF.

This clone appeared a few times. The chain employs TRBV19 and TRBJ1-5; a possible D gene is TRBD1 (6 bases). This CDR3 has 14 residues. The germline CDR1 and CDR2 sequences are LNHDA and SQIVND (reference sequence). V was pared by 7 bases and J by 3 bases, with 13 bases between. CDR3 protein: CASKSAGDNQPQHF. CDR3 bases: TGTGCCAGTAAGTCGGCAGGGGACAATCAGCCCCAGCATTTT. The full variable domain, its missing parts supplied by reference TRBV19 and TRBJ1-5, is DGGITQSPKYLFRKEGQNVTLSCEQNLNHDAMYWYRQDPGQGLRLIYYSQIVNDFQKGDIAEGYSVSREKKESFPLTVTSAQKNPTAFYLCASKSAGDNQPQHFGDGTRLSIL.

The CDR3 region has the DNA TGTGCCAGCAGTTACTCGAACAGGGAAGGGCAGTACTTC. Amino acid sequence: CASSYSNREGQYF. V is TRBV6-6 and J is TRBJ2-7, with TRBD1 as a possible D gene (6 bases). From germline, CDR1 is MNHNY and CDR2 SVGAGI (reference sequence). The CDR3 is 13 residues long. The V end lost 0 bases, the J end lost 9 bases, and 12 bases lay between the germline ends.

This chain uses TRBV5-4 with TRBJ2-3; D remains ambiguous. This CDR3 has 15 amino acids. V was trimmed by 1 base and J by 2 bases, leaving 11 bases between them. The germline gives CDR1 SGHNT, CDR2 YYREEE (reference sequence). The chain's CDR3 is CASSLWLSNTDTQYF. CDR3 coding DNA: TGTGCCAGCAGCTTGTGGTTGAGCAACACAGATACGCAGTATTTT.